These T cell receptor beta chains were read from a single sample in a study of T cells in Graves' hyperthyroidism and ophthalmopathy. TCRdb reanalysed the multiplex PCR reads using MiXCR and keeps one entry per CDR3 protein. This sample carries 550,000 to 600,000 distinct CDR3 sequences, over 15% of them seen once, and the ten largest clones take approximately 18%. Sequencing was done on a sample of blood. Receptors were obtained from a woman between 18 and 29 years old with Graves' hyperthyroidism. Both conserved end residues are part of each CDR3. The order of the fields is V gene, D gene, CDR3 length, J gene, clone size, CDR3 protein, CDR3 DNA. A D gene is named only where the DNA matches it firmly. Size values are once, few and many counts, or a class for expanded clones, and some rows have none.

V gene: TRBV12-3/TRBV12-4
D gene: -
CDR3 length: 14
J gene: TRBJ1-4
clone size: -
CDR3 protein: CASSLAAGSEKLFF
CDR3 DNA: TGTGCCAGCAGTTTAGCAGCTGGGTCTGAAAAACTGTTTTTT

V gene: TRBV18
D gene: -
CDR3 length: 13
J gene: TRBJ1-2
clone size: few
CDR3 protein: CASSPSGGDGYTF
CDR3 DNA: TGTGCCAGCTCACCGTCCGGGGGGGATGGCTACACCTTC

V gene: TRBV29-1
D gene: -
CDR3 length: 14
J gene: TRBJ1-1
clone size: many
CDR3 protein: CSVLQGMVNTEAFF
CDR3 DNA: TGCAGCGTATTACAGGGAATGGTGAACACTGAAGCTTTCTTT

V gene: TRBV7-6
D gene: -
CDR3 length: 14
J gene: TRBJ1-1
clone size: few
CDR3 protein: CASSLMTMNTEAFF
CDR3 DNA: TGTGCCAGCAGCTTAATGACAATGAACACTGAAGCTTTCTTT

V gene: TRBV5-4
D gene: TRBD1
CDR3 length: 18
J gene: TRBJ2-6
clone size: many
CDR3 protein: CASSIDRGSSSGANVLTF
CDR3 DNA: TGTGCCAGCAGCATAGACAGGGGGTCTAGCTCTGGGGCCAACGTCCTGACTTTC

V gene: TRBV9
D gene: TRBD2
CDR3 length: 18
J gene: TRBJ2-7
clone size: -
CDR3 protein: CASSVHPGLAGSSYEQYF
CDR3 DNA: TGTGCCAGCAGCGTTCATCCGGGACTAGCGGGAAGCTCCTACGAGCAGTACTTC

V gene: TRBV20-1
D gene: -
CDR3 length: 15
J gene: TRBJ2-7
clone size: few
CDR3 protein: CSARGARDPSYEQYF
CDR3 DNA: TGCAGTGCTAGGGGGGCCCGGGACCCTTCCTACGAGCAGTACTTC

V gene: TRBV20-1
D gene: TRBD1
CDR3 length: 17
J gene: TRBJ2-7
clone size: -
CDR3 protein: CSARTGKFVSKPYEQYF
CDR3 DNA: TGCAGTGCAAGGACAGGGAAGTTTGTCTCAAAACCCTACGAGCAGTACTTC

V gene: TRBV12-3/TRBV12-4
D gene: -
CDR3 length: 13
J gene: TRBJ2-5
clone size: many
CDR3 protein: CASSGQTQETQYF
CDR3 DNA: TGTGCCAGCAGTGGACAGACCCAAGAGACCCAGTACTTC

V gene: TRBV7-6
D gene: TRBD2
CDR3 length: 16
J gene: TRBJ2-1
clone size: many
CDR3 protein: CASSSRLAGGGNEQFF
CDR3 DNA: TGTGCCAGCAGCTCCCGACTAGCGGGAGGCGGGAATGAGCAGTTCTTC

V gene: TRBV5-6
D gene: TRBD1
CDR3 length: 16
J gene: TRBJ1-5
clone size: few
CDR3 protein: CASSYDRGKGNQPQHF
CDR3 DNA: TGTGCCAGCAGCTACGACAGGGGGAAGGGCAATCAGCCCCAGCATTTT

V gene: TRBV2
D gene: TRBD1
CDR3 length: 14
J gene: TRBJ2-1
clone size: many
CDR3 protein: CASTRDRGLNEQFF
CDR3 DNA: TGTGCCAGCACCCGAGACAGGGGGCTCAATGAGCAGTTCTTC

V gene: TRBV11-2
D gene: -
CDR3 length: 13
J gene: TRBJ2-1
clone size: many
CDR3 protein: CASSSQGLSEQFF
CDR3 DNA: TGTGCCAGCAGCTCCCAGGGTTTGTCGGAGCAGTTCTTC

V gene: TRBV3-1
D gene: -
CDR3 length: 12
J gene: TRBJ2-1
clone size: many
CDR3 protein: CASSQVASEQFF
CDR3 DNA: TGTGCCAGCAGCCAAGTAGCGAGTGAGCAGTTCTTC

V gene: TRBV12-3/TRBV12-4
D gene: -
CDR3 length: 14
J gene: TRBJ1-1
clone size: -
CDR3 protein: CASKQGLSITEAFF
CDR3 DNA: TGTGCCAGCAAGCAGGGGCTAAGTATCACTGAAGCTTTCTTT

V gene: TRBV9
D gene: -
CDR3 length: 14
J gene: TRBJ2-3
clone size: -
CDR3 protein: CASSPRRRSDTQYF
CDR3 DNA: TGTGCCAGCAGCCCTCGTAGAAGATCAGATACGCAGTATTTT

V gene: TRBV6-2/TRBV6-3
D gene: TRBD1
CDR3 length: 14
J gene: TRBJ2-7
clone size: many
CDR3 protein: CASRTRDRVYEQYF
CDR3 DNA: TGTGCCAGCAGGACCCGGGACAGGGTTTACGAGCAGTACTTC